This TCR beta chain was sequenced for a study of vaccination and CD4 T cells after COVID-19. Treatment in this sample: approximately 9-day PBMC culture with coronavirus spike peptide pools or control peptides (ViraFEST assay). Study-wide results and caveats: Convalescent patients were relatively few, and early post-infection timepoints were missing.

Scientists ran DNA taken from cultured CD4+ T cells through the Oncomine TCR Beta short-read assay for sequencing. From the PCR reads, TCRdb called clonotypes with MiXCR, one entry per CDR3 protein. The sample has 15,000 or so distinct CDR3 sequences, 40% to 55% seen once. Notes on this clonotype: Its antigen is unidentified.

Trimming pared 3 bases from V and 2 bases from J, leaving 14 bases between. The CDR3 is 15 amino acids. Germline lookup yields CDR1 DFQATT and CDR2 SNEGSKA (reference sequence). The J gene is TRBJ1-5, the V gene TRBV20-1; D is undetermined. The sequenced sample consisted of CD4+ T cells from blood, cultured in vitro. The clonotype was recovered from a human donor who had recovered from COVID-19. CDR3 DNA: TGCAGTGCTAGGCCGCCGAGCTTAGGCAATCAGCCCCAGCATTTT. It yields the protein CSARPPSLGNQPQHF.